The source of this TCR beta chain is a study of T-cell reconstitution after alpha-beta-depleted transplantation in children. Library preparation (for TCRbeta) was performed with unique molecular identifiers. TCRdb redid the calling of the PCR reads with MiXCR, one entry per CDR3 protein. The sample carries hundreds of thousands of distinct CDR3 sequences, roughly 17% recorded once. In this sample, this clonotype turned up many times. The sample was PBMCs from the stem cell graft donor, taken from the stem cell graft. This clonotype was obtained from a human donor who donated a stem cell graft to a child with acute myeloid leukemia.

The CDR3 bases are TGTGCCAGCAGTGAATGGGCGGACACTGAAGCTTTCTTT. This encodes CASSEWADTEAFF. V and J are TRBV25-1 and TRBJ1-1; no reliable D call. The CDR3 spans 13 residues. The germline gives CDR1 MGHDK, CDR2 SYGVNS. The V gene lost 1 base and the J gene lost 3 bases, with 6 bases spanning the gap.